Listed here are 23 T cell receptor beta chains from one sample, sequenced in a study of CD8 T cells in ankylosing spondylitis. Via MiXCR, TCRdb re-called the 5' RACE reads, giving one row per CDR3 protein. The sample has roughly 230,000 distinct CDR3 sequences, 15% to 20% seen once. Sequenced sample: blood, either unsorted or a sorted T cell fraction (not recorded which). All receptors come from a male donor with ankylosing spondylitis or in good health (not recorded which).

The J gene is TRBJ2-5, the V gene TRBV9, with TRBD2 as a possible D gene (6 bases). Germline values: CDR1 SGDLS, CDR2 YYNGEE. Between the trimmed V and J ends, which lost 0 bases and 5 bases, there was a span of 14 bases. This CDR3 is 15 amino acids long. CDR3 nucleotide sequence: TGTGCCAGCAGCGTAGACGGGAGTGTCGATGAGACCCAGTACTTC. It translates to CASSVDGSVDETQYF.

This clonotype came up a few times. The chain joins TRBV20-1 to TRBJ2-1; 9 bases are shared with TRBD2. Germline V lookup: CDR1 DFQATT, CDR2 SNEGSKA (reference sequence). CDR3 length: 14 residues. V lost 6 bases to trimming and J lost 6 bases; unmatched junction nucleotides: 9. CDR3: CSATLAGVGNEQFF. Here the CDR3 DNA reads TGCAGTGCGACTTTAGCGGGAGTAGGCAATGAGCAGTTCTTC.

The V call is TRBV9, the J call TRBJ2-5; D gene uncertain. CDR1 is SGDLS and CDR2 is YYNGEE in the germline V gene. V was trimmed by 4 bases and J by 4 bases, leaving 11 bases between them. This CDR3 has 13 residues. As DNA, the CDR3 is TGTGCCAGCAGCTTCGACCTGGGAGAGACCCAGTACTTC. Encoded protein: CASSFDLGETQYF.

This rearrangement joins TRBV29-1 to TRBJ2-3; a possible D gene is TRBD1 (6 bases). Germline V lookup: CDR1 SQVTM, CDR2 ANQGSEA. This CDR3 is built from 14 residues. V lost 1 base and J 8 bases, leaving 16 bases between the germline ends. CDR3 in DNA: TGCAGCGTTGAAGGCTCGGCAGGGGACGGTACGCAGTATTTT. Translation: CSVEGSAGDGTQYF.

This clonotype was found a few times. This rearrangement joins TRBV29-1 to TRBJ1-2; D not certain. The CDR3 extends over 15 amino acids. The germline V gene encodes CDR1 SQVTM and CDR2 ANQGSEA. The V gene lost 0 bases and the J gene lost 11 bases, with 22 bases spanning the gap. CDR3 protein: CSVEDAPTLTAPYTF. The CDR3, as DNA: TGCAGCGTTGAAGATGCTCCGACCCTCACGGCACCGTACACCTTC.

V and J are TRBV12-3 or TRBV12-4 and TRBJ2-7, with 8 bases identical to TRBD1. V shed 5 bases and J 2 bases; nucleotides not matched to a gene: 8. The CDR3 has 15 residues. The CDR3 DNA is TGTGCCAGCAGTCCCACGGCGACAGGGGCCTACGAGCAGTACTTC. Its protein product is CASSPTATGAYEQYF.

The CDR3 DNA reads TGTGCCAGCAGCCCCAGCGGGTATTCCTACAATGAGCAGTTCTTC. Translated: CASSPSGYSYNEQFF. V gene TRBV13 combines with J gene TRBJ2-1; the D gene is possibly TRBD2 (6 bases). The CDR3 loop spans 15 amino acids. The V and J ends lost 5 bases and 1 base respectively, with 12 bases between them. The V gene's germline CDR1 is PRHDT and CDR2 FYEKMQ (reference sequence). Looking up the rest from reference TRBV13 and TRBJ2-1 gives the full variable domain: AAGVIQSPRHLIKEKRETATLKCYPIPRHDTVYWYQQGPGQDPQFLISFYEKMQSDKGSIPDRFSAQQFSDYHSELNMSSLELGDSALYFCASSPSGYSYNEQFFGPGTRLTVL.

V and J are TRBV7-9 and TRBJ2-3; D is possibly TRBD2 (6 bases). This CDR3 spans 17 amino acids. Germline V gene data show CDR1 as SEHNR and CDR2 as FQNEAQ (reference sequence). Trimming left V 1 base short and J 0 bases short, with 14 bases between. The CDR3 DNA reads TGTGCCAGCAGCTTAGACTGGAGGAGCGGGAGCACAGATACGCAGTATTTT. It encodes CASSLDWRSGSTDTQYF.

There are a few counts of this clonotype. The chain combines TRBV20-1 with TRBJ2-5; D gene ambiguous. Germline V gives CDR1 DFQATT, CDR2 SNEGSKA (reference sequence). V lost 4 bases and J lost 1, with 7 bases in between. This CDR3 region has 12 residues. The CDR3 DNA sequence: TGCAGTGCTACGCTTACCCAAGAGACCCAGTACTTC. This sequence encodes CSATLTQETQYF.

The J gene is TRBJ2-3, the V gene TRBV27; 9 nucleotides agree with TRBD2. The CDR3 extends over 16 amino acids. Germline trimming cut 2 bases from V and 0 bases from J; bases unmatched to any gene: 3. Germline lookup yields CDR1 MNHEY and CDR2 SMNVEV (reference sequence). CDR3 amino acids: CASSLIAGGSTDTQYF. Here the CDR3 DNA reads TGTGCCAGCAGTTTAATCGCGGGAGGGAGCACAGATACGCAGTATTTT.

The rearrangement uses TRBV27 and TRBJ1-5; D not resolved. Per germline, CDR1 MNHEY and CDR2 SMNVEV (reference sequence). Trimming removed 8 bases from V and 0 bases from J, with 20 bases in between. This CDR3 spans 17 amino acids. For the CDR3, the DNA is TGTGCCAGCCGCCGTGGGCGGGAACTTTATAGCAATCAGCCCCAGCATTTT. Its translation: CASRRGRELYSNQPQHF.

The rearrangement joins TRBV12-3 or TRBV12-4 to TRBJ2-3; 7 positions agree with TRBD1. The CDR3 extends over 15 amino acids. With V trimmed by 2 bases and J by 3 bases, 5 bases remained unmatched. As DNA, the CDR3 is TGTGCCAGCAGTTTATGGGACAGCCTTACAGATACGCAGTATTTT. Translated: CASSLWDSLTDTQYF.

The chain employs TRBV27 and TRBJ2-5, with D uncertain. The germline V gene has CDR1 MNHEY and CDR2 SMNVEV (reference sequence). The V end lost 1 base, the J end lost 2 bases, and 11 bases lay between the germline ends. The CDR3 runs to 15 residues. The CDR3 here is CASSLYGFGQETQYF. CDR3 sequence (DNA): TGTGCCAGCAGTTTATATGGATTCGGACAAGAGACCCAGTACTTC.

The chain has TRBV4-2 and TRBJ2-3, with 9 bases that match TRBD2. The germline V gene has CDR1 LGHNA and CDR2 YNFKEQ. The CDR3 has 20 amino acids. Unmatched junction bases numbered 14, after V lost 1 base and J lost 0 bases. The CDR3 nucleotides are TGTGCCAGCAGCCAAGTTCCTAGCGGGGAGAATAGTTGTAGCACAGATACGCAGTATTTT. It specifies CASSQVPSGENSCSTDTQYF.

The rearrangement links TRBV7-2 to TRBJ2-4; no clear D gene. The CDR3 totals 13 residues. From germline, CDR1 is SGHTA and CDR2 FQGNSA. V gave up 4 bases and J gave up 7 bases, with 11 bases separating them. The CDR3 protein is CASSWGLGNIQYF. In DNA, the CDR3 is TGTGCCAGCAGCTGGGGTCTGGGGAACATTCAGTACTTC.

This clonotype was detected only a few times. The chain couples TRBV19 to TRBJ1-3; no reliable D call. V was pared by 9 bases and J by 1 base, with 10 bases between. This CDR3 contains 13 residues. The germline gives CDR1 LNHDA, CDR2 SQIVND (reference sequence). The CDR3 region has the DNA TGTGCCAGCCAGAATCCGTCTGGAAACACCATATATTTT. Translated, it gives CASQNPSGNTIYF.

A few counts support this clonotype. The rearrangement links TRBV7-2 to TRBJ2-2; D is unclear. The CDR3 runs to 14 residues. Trimming took off 4 bases at V and 7 bases at J, with 13 bases between the two ends. Germline V lookup: CDR1 SGHTA, CDR2 FQGNSA. DNA of the CDR3: TGTGCCAGCAGCTCCTCGCTGGTTGGCGGGGAGCTGTTTTTT. This translates into CASSSSLVGGELFF.

This clonotype has just a few counts. The chain has TRBV28 and TRBJ2-7; D not resolved. The length of the CDR3 is 16 residues. Trimming took 4 bases from V and 2 from J, leaving 18 bases between them. Germline CDR1 reads MDHEN; CDR2 reads SYDVKM. In DNA form, the CDR3 reads TGTGCCAGCAGTTCAGAATTTCAAGGGCCCGCCTACGAGCAGTACTTC. Its protein is CASSSEFQGPAYEQYF.

This clonotype showed up just a few times. The rearrangement links TRBV4-1 to TRBJ1-1; no firm D call. The CDR3 is made up of 15 amino acids. Trimming removed 8 bases at V and 1 base at J, with 17 bases between. From germline, CDR1 is MGHRA and CDR2 YSYEKL. CDR3 region: CASHSRPGENTEAFF. CDR3 sequence (DNA): TGCGCCAGCCACAGCCGTCCCGGGGAGAACACTGAAGCTTTCTTT.

In this sample, this clonotype turned up a few times. The CDR3 DNA reads as TGCAGTGCTATGCCCGAAGGGAGGACGGCCATCTACGAGCAGTACTTC. This codes for CSAMPEGRTAIYEQYF. The V gene is TRBV20-1, the J gene TRBJ2-7; possibly TRBD2 for D (6 bases). Germline values: CDR1 DFQATT, CDR2 SNEGSKA (reference sequence). Trimming took off 4 bases at V and 3 bases at J, with 22 bases between the two ends. CDR3 length equals 16 residues.

The sample holds many counts of this clonotype. The chain combines TRBV20-1 with TRBJ2-7; 9 bases match TRBD2. The length of the CDR3 is 13 residues. V was clipped by 5 bases and J by 1 base; unmatched bases: 3. CDR1 DFQATT and CDR2 SNEGSKA come from the germline V gene (reference sequence). CDR3 sequence: CSAGTSNSYEQYF. The CDR3 DNA is TGCAGTGCTGGGACTAGCAATTCCTACGAGCAGTACTTC.

Only a few counts were recorded for this clonotype. The chain carries TRBV11-2 and TRBJ2-1; D unresolved. This CDR3 is 13 amino acids long. The V and J ends lost 0 bases and 5 bases respectively, with 5 bases between them. Germline CDR1 SGHAT, CDR2 FQNNGV. This CDR3 is CASSLDRNNEQFF. The CDR3 nucleotides read TGTGCCAGCAGCTTAGACCGAAACAATGAGCAGTTCTTC.

The CDR3 bases are TGCGCCAGCAGCCAAGAACGCGCGGGACTAGTATCCCACGAGCAGTACTTC. Its translation is CASSQERAGLVSHEQYF. V is TRBV4-3 and J is TRBJ2-7; 8 bases match TRBD2. CDR3 length: 17 residues. J was trimmed by 5 bases and V by 0 bases; bases with no gene match: 12. Germline lookup yields CDR1 LGHNA and CDR2 YSLEER.